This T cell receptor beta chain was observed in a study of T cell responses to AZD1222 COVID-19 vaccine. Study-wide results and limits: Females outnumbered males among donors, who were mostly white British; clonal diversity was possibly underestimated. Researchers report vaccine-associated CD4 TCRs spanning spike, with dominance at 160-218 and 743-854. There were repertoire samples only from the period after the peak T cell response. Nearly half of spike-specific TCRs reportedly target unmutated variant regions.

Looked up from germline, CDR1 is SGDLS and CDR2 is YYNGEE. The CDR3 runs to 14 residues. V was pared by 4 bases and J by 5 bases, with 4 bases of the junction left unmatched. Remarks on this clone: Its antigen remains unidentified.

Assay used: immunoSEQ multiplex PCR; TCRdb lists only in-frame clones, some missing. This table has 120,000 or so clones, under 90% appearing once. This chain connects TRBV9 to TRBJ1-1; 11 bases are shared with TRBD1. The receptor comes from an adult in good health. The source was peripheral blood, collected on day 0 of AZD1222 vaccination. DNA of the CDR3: TGTGCCAGCAGCCAAGGGACAGGGGGGACTGAAGCTTTCTTT. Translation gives CASSQGTGGTEAFF.